This T cell receptor (beta chain) was found in a study of blood T cell repertoires in COVID-19. Study as a whole: Researchers got acute and convalescent COVID-19 samples from the United States, Italy and Spain. T cells, B-cell-depleted T cells, or PBMCs supplied cDNA or gDNA.

Using immunoSEQ multiplex PCR, the repertoire was profiled, and TCRdb retains in-frame clones only, with some absent. The sample records some 82,000 clones, 65% to 90% being singletons. CDR1 and CDR2 from the germline V gene are MRHNA and SNTAGT. After removal of 6 bases from V and 1 base from J, the junction contained 4 bases not matched to a gene. The CDR3 covers 15 residues. This rearrangement joins TRBV6-4 to TRBJ2-1; 9 nucleotides agree with TRBD1. Sequenced: peripheral blood. The clonotype originates from a man at least 80 years old with acute or convalescent COVID-19. The CDR3 region has the DNA TGTGCCAGCAGCGAACAGGGGGCATCCTACAATGAGCAGTTCTTC. This translates into CASSEQGASYNEQFF.